The following is a T cell receptor (beta chain) sequence with its context. TCRdb keeps only in-frame clones here, not all; method: immunoSEQ multiplex PCR. Of approximately 130,000 clones listed, around 83% are singletons. This sample is drawn from a study of blood T cell repertoires in COVID-19. This CDR3 has 15 residues. CDR1 is MGHRA, CDR2 YSYEKL, per germline. V lost 0 bases to trimming and J lost 7 bases, with 12 bases between them. The V call is TRBV4-1, the J call TRBJ2-2; D possibly corresponds to TRBD1 (5 bases). This TCR was sampled from a man aged 25 to 40 who had recovered from COVID-19. The sample comprised PBMCs or T cells enriched from blood (not recorded which). CDR3 nucleotides: TGCGCCAGCAGCCAAGAGCCAGGGCGGAACGGGGAGCTGTTTTTT. It encodes CASSQEPGRNGELFF.